A single sample is the source of the 10 T cell receptor beta chains below, sequenced in a study of cytomegalovirus exposure and HLA in healthy donors. PCR involved 60 Vbeta and 13 Jbeta primers. Sequencing used immunoSEQ multiplex PCR; TCRdb keeps in-frame clones, though not all of them. This table has over 150,000 clones, 80% to 85% appearing once. Specimen: PBMCs. These receptor sequences come from a human donor in good health.

This clone was observed a single time. The V call is TRBV5-6, the J call TRBJ1-5, with 9 bases fitting TRBD1. The germline V gene has CDR1 SGHDT and CDR2 YYEEEE. The V segment lost 3 bases and the J segment 6 bases; nucleotides outside the gene matches: 7. The CDR3 covers 15 residues. The CDR3 loop reads CASSYTGTGTQPQHF. CDR3 coding DNA: TGTGCCAGCAGCTACACCGGGACAGGGACTCAGCCCCAGCATTTT.

The chain is built from TRBV25-1 and TRBJ1-2; no firm D call. The germline V gene has CDR1 MGHDK and CDR2 SYGVNS. V was trimmed by 3 bases and J by 2 bases, leaving 13 bases between them. This CDR3 has 15 residues. The CDR3 here is CASSDAGGLNYGYTF. CDR3 sequence (DNA): TGTGCCAGCAGTGACGCGGGAGGGCTAAACTATGGCTACACCTTC.

V gene TRBV6-5 combines with J gene TRBJ2-2; D is unclear. CDR1 MNHEY and CDR2 SVGAGI come from the germline V gene. The CDR3 runs 14 residues. Trimming left V 2 bases short and J 6 bases short, with 10 bases between. This CDR3 reads CASSYLRVSGELFF. CDR3 coding DNA: TGTGCCAGCAGTTACCTCCGCGTCTCCGGGGAGCTGTTTTTT.

The J gene is TRBJ2-5, the V gene TRBV18, with no clear D. Looked up from germline, CDR1 is KGHSH and CDR2 is LQKENI. The CDR3 covers 12 residues. Trimming cost V 1 base and J 4 bases, with 4 bases left between them. The CDR3 loop is CASSPLRETQYF. CDR3 DNA sequence: TGTGCCAGCTCACCACTGCGAGAGACCCAGTACTTC.

The J gene is TRBJ2-1, the V gene TRBV6-5; 11 bases are shared with TRBD1. The CDR3 consists of 14 residues. Germline V lookup: CDR1 MNHEY, CDR2 SVGAGI. The V segment lost 8 bases and the J segment 8 bases; nucleotides outside the gene matches: 8. CDR3 bases: TGTGCCAGCGCCGGGACAGGGGGTTCCGATGAGCAGTTCTTC. Amino acid sequence: CASAGTGGSDEQFF.

This clone was observed once. The genes are TRBV19 and TRBJ2-1, with D possibly TRBD2 on 6 matching bases. This CDR3 spans 15 amino acids. The V gene's germline CDR1 is LNHDA and CDR2 SQIVND (reference sequence). V lost 1 base and J 7 bases, leaving 14 bases between the germline ends. Here the CDR3 reads CASSIVSAGQNEQFF. In DNA, the CDR3 is TGTGCCAGTAGTATAGTGTCGGCGGGGCAGAATGAGCAGTTCTTC.

This clone was recorded once. The V and J genes are TRBV7-8 and TRBJ1-2, with 7 nucleotides matching TRBD1. J lost 4 bases, V lost 2 bases, and 7 bases had no gene match. The CDR3 sequence is 15 residues long. Germline V CDR1 and CDR2: SGHVS, FQNEAQ. DNA for the CDR3: TGTGCCAGCAGCTTATCCTCGGACAGGCCCTATGGCTACACCTTC. Its protein product is CASSLSSDRPYGYTF. Full variable domain (outside the CDR3, taken from reference TRBV7-8 and TRBJ1-2): GAGVSQSPRYKVAKRGQDVALRCDPISGHVSLFWYQQALGQGPEFLTYFQNEAQLDKSGLPSDRFFAERPEGSVSTLKIQRTQQEDSAVYLCASSLSSDRPYGYTFGSGTRLTVV.

This rearrangement joins TRBV7-8 to TRBJ1-1; D not resolved. The germline V gene has CDR1 SGHVS and CDR2 FQNEAQ. Trimming removed 5 bases at V and 6 bases at J, with 16 bases between. The CDR3 extends over 14 amino acids. The CDR3 region has the DNA TGTGCCAGCAGCCCCCCGGGTTCCGGGTCTGAAGCTTTCTTT. Protein: CASSPPGSGSEAFF.

This chain uses TRBV7-9 with TRBJ2-7, with 8 bases lining up with TRBD1. V dropped 5 bases and J dropped 5; count of bases not matched to a gene: 2. The CDR3 covers 12 residues. Per the germline V gene, CDR1 is SEHNR and CDR2 is FQNEAQ (reference sequence). The CDR3 protein is CASSDRGHEQYF. CDR3 nucleotides: TGTGCCAGCAGCGACAGGGGCCACGAGCAGTACTTC.

This clone is a singleton in its sample. CDR3: CASSLGTGTYGYTF. The DNA of the CDR3 is TGTGCCAGCAGCTTAGGGACAGGCACCTATGGCTACACCTTC. V and J are TRBV7-9 and TRBJ1-2; 7 nucleotides agree with TRBD1. This CDR3 is 14 amino acids long. Germline CDR1 reads SEHNR; CDR2 reads FQNEAQ (reference sequence). The V gene end was trimmed by 1 base and the J gene end by 4 bases; junction bases not matched to a gene: 3.